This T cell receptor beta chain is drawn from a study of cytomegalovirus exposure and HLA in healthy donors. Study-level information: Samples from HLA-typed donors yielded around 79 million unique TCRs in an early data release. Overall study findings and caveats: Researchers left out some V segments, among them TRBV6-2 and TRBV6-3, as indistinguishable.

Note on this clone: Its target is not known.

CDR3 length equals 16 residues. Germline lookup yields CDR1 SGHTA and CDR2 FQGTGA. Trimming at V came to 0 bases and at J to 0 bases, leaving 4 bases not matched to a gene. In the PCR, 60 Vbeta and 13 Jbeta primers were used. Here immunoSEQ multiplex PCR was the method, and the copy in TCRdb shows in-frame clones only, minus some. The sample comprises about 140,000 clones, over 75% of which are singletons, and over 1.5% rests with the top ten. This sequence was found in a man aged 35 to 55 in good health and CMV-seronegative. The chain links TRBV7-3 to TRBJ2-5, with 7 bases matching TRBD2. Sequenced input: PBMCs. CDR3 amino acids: CASSLTGGAHQETQYF. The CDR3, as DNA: TGTGCCAGCAGCTTAACGGGAGGGGCCCACCAAGAGACCCAGTACTTC.